This TCR beta chain stems from a study of early stage breast cancer tumors. Across the whole study: Most invasive tumors, about 80% of the 16, were ER+/PR+/HER2-.

A remark on this clone: Its antigen remains unknown.

Study-wide results and caveats: Commonly generated sequences made up most enriched TCRB sequences shared between patients. Bulk DNA sequencing of unsorted cells missed chain pairing and markers. Compared with adjacent normal breast, tumors showed 2 to 2.5-fold denser, more clonal T cells.

This table comes from immunoSEQ multiplex PCR, and its TCRdb copy is limited to in-frame clones, with some not included. Of 45,000 to 60,000 clones in the sample, around nine tenths were seen once. The CDR3 loop spans 15 amino acids. Trimming at V came to 4 bases and at J to 2 bases, leaving 6 bases not matched to a gene. Germline lookup yields CDR1 SGDLS and CDR2 YYNGEE. This sequence was found in a person aged 70 to 80 with breast cancer. The sequencing sample was made of blood. This chain connects TRBV9 to TRBJ1-1; TRBD1 aligns across 9 bases. The CDR3 DNA sequence: TGTGCCAGCAGCACTCAGACAGGGGGAAACACTGAAGCTTTCTTT. Protein sequence: CASSTQTGGNTEAFF.